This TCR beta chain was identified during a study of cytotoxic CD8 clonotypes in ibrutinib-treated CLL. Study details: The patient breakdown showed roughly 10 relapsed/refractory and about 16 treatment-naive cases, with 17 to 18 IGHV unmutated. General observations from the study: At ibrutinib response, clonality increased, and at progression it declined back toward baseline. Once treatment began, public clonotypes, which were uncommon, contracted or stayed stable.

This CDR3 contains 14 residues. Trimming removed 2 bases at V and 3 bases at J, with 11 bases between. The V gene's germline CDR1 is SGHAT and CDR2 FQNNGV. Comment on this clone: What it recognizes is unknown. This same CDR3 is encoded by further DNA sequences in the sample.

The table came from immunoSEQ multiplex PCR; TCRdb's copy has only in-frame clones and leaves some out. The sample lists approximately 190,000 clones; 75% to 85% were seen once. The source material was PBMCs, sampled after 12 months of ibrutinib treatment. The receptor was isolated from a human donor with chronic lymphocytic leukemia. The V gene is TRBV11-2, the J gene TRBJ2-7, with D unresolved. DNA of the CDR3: TGTGCCAGCAGCTTAAGGGAAGTGAGCTACGAGCAGTACTTC. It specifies CASSLREVSYEQYF. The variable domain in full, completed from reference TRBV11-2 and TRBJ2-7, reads EAGVAQSPRYKIIEKRQSVAFWCNPISGHATLYWYQQILGQGPKLLIQFQNNGVVDDSQLPKDRFSAERLKGVDSTLKIQPAKLEDSAVYLCASSLREVSYEQYFGPGTRLTVT.